These 10 T cell receptor beta chains came from one sample sequenced in a study of beta chain features in type 1 diabetes (dated by TCRdb to the late 2010s). Receptor libraries were prepared by the immunoSEQ multiplex PCR assay. The entire isolated RNA was reverse transcribed using the High Capacity cDNA Reverse Transcription Kit, and thus expressed TCRB transcripts were sequenced. The immuneACCESS repertoire file appears here via TCRdb, limited to in-frame rearrangements. These files lack a portion of the clones; in checked studies, under half of the deficit traces to unresolved V genes, and the cause of the others is not known. The sample includes approximately 300,000 clones, with more than 9.5% observed a single time. 0.015% of the sample is in the top ten clones. Sequencing input: naive CD4+ T cells from blood. The intended sense of this specimen's cell subset or site label: true naive CD4+ T cells. Receptor source: a woman under 40 in good health.

This clone was seen a few times. CDR3 region: CASSSPGTASYEQYF. The DNA of the CDR3 is TGTGCCAGCAGTTCTCCCGGGACAGCCTCCTACGAGCAGTACTTC. This chain links TRBV27 with TRBJ2-7; TRBD1 agrees at 7 bases. Germline V gene data show CDR1 as MNHEY and CDR2 as SMNVEV (reference sequence). The CDR3 has 15 amino acids. Trimming removed 4 bases from V and 0 bases from J; junction bases left unmatched: 6.

The chain couples TRBV9 to TRBJ2-3; 8 nucleotides line up with TRBD1. CDR1 SGDLS and CDR2 YYNGEE come from the germline V gene. With 1 base clipped from V and 3 bases from J, the junction kept 7 bases outside the gene matches. The CDR3 is 16 amino acids. Here the CDR3 reads CASSVPRQGATDTQYF. The CDR3 DNA reads as TGTGCCAGCAGCGTACCTAGGCAGGGGGCGACAGATACGCAGTATTTT.

The J gene is TRBJ2-3, the V gene TRBV6-1, with TRBD1 matching over 7 bases. J gave up 3 bases and V 8 bases, and 8 bases lay outside the gene matches. Germline CDR1 is MNHNS and CDR2 is SASEGT. The CDR3 spans 14 residues. In DNA, the CDR3 is TGTGCCAGCCGCCGGGACAGATCGACAGATACGCAGTATTTT. Translation gives CASRRDRSTDTQYF.

CDR3 amino acids: CASSVTSGRSDEQFF. The CDR3 nucleotides are TGTGCCAGCAGCGTGACTAGCGGGAGGTCGGATGAGCAGTTCTTC. The chain couples TRBV9 to TRBJ2-1; 13 bases are shared with TRBD2. CDR3 length equals 15 residues. The ends lost 2 bases at V and 8 bases at J; junction bases unmatched: 4. Germline V gives CDR1 SGDLS, CDR2 YYNGEE.

This chain uses TRBV11-3 with TRBJ2-1; 7 bases agree with TRBD1. Germline V gene lookup returns CDR1 SGHNT and CDR2 YENEEA. Trimming at V came to 5 bases and at J to 9 bases, leaving 16 bases not matched to a gene. This CDR3 contains 16 residues. This chain's CDR3 is CASSISGTELYAEQFF. The CDR3 coding sequence is TGTGCCAGCAGCATATCCGGGACAGAGCTCTACGCTGAGCAGTTCTTC.

The V gene is TRBV2, the J gene TRBJ2-3; perhaps TRBD2 as D (5 bases). The germline V gene encodes CDR1 SNHLY and CDR2 FYNNEI. CDR3 length: 13 residues. V dropped 6 bases and J dropped 1 base, with 8 bases sitting between them. Here the CDR3 DNA reads TGTGCCAGCAGCCAACTAGGCACAGATACGCAGTATTTT. This encodes CASSQLGTDTQYF.

As regards this clone: Distinct nucleotide sequences in the sample also encode this CDR3. The genes are TRBV9 and TRBJ2-1; D remains unclear. The germline V gene encodes CDR1 SGDLS and CDR2 YYNGEE. The germline V and J ends were trimmed by 0 bases and 0 bases, with 7 bases remaining between them. The CDR3 contains 15 residues. In DNA form, the CDR3 reads TGTGCCAGCAGCGTAGACGGTAACTCCTACAATGAGCAGTTCTTC. Translated: CASSVDGNSYNEQFF.

This chain connects TRBV6-6 to TRBJ1-1; D ambiguous. CDR3 length equals 12 residues. Looked up from germline, CDR1 is MNHNY and CDR2 is SVGAGI (reference sequence). The V and J ends lost 0 bases and 10 bases respectively, with 9 bases between them. CDR3 nucleotide sequence: TGTGCCAGCAGTTACTCCACACCAGGAGCTTTCTTT. Translated: CASSYSTPGAFF.

This clone was seen a few times. The chain couples TRBV7-9 to TRBJ2-3; 12 nucleotides align to TRBD2. With 5 bases clipped from V and 6 bases from J, the junction kept 12 bases outside the gene matches. CDR1 SEHNR and CDR2 FQNEAQ come from the germline V gene (reference sequence). The length of the CDR3 is 17 residues. CDR3 in amino acids: CASSATGTSGLRDTQYF. The CDR3 region has the DNA TGTGCCAGCAGCGCTACCGGGACTAGCGGGCTGAGGGATACGCAGTATTTT.

The V call is TRBV7-2, the J call TRBJ1-2; D remains unclear. This CDR3 has 15 residues. V was cut by 3 bases and J by 4 bases, with 15 bases left in between. Germline V gene sequence: CDR1 SGHTA, CDR2 FQGNSA. CDR3: CASSFDQPGIYGYTF. The DNA for the CDR3 is TGTGCCAGCAGCTTCGATCAACCGGGAATCTATGGCTACACCTTC.